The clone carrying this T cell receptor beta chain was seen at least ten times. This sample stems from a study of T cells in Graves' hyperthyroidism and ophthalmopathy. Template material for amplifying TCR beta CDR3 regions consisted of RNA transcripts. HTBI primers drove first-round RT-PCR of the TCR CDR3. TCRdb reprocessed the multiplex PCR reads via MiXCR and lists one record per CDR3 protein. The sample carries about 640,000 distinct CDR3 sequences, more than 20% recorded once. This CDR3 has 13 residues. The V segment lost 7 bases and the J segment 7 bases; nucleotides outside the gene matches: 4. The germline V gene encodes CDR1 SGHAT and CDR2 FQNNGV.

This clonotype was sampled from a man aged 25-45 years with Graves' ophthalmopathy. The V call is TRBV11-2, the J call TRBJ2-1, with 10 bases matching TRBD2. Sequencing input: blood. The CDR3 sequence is CASNLAGVNEQFF. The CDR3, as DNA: TGTGCCAGCAACCTAGCGGGAGTGAATGAGCAGTTCTTC.